This TCR beta chain derives from a study of T cells in Graves' hyperthyroidism and ophthalmopathy. Many counts were recorded for this clonotype. As yet, its antigen is unknown. Diagnosis of hyperthyroidism was new in patients aged 18 to 65, and its duration was under 2 months. Uncontrolled infections, other autoimmune diseases, pregnancy or lactation led to exclusion of patients. On the basis of clinical symptoms, serum thyroxine and TRAb, thyroid ultrasound and orbital computed tomography, diagnoses were made. Amplification targeted TCR beta CDR3 regions from RNA transcripts. Carried out on the TCR CDR3, a first-round RT-PCR used the HTBI primer set. TCRdb fed the multiplex PCR reads into MiXCR, producing one record per CDR3 protein. Found here are more than 300,000 distinct CDR3 sequences, roughly 13% of them singletons; the top ten hold 9.2%. Regarding the study as a whole: Among thyroid clonotypes expanded above 0.001, most also appeared in blood.

The sample comprised blood. This clonotype was sampled from a woman younger than 30 with Graves' hyperthyroidism.

CDR3 DNA sequence: TGTGCCAGTACTTTGGGACCAAGGGGGCAAGCTTTCTTT. Translated, it gives CASTLGPRGQAFF. This chain uses TRBV19 with TRBJ1-1; the match to TRBD1 covers 7 bases. V was pared by 7 bases and J by 9 bases, with 11 bases of the junction left unmatched. This CDR3 comprises 13 residues. Germline loops: CDR1 LNHDA, CDR2 SQIVND (reference sequence).